What follows is one T cell receptor (beta chain) and its context. The antigen is unknown. The CDR3 regions of TCR beta were amplified from RNA transcripts. HTBI primers were used for first-round RT-PCR of the TCR CDR3. Via MiXCR, TCRdb re-called the multiplex PCR reads, giving one row per CDR3 protein. The data show about 270,000 distinct CDR3 sequences, about 20% seen once. A roughly 10 ml volume of fresh peripheral blood provided the PBMCs. The data were obtained in a study of T cells in Graves' hyperthyroidism and ophthalmopathy. The wider study: At the time of initial diagnosis and before any treatment, peripheral blood was collected. Overall study findings and caveats: Model output signaled ophthalmopathy a median approximately six months ahead of onset.

Material for sequencing was blood. This TCR came from a man in his thirties or forties with Graves' ophthalmopathy.

CDR3 amino acids: CASSLEGAEQYF. DNA for the CDR3: TGTGCCAGCAGCTTAGAAGGTGCCGAGCAGTACTTC. The rearrangement uses TRBV7-8 and TRBJ2-7; no clear D. CDR3 size: 12 residues. Deletions cut 1 base from V and 6 bases from J, with 7 bases between. Germline V gives CDR1 SGHVS, CDR2 FQNEAQ. The full variable domain, in which reference TRBV7-8 and TRBJ2-7 provide the parts outside the CDR3, is GAGVSQSPRYKVAKRGQDVALRCDPISGHVSLFWYQQALGQGPEFLTYFQNEAQLDKSGLPSDRFFAERPEGSVSTLKIQRTQQEDSAVYLCASSLEGAEQYFGPGTRLTVT.